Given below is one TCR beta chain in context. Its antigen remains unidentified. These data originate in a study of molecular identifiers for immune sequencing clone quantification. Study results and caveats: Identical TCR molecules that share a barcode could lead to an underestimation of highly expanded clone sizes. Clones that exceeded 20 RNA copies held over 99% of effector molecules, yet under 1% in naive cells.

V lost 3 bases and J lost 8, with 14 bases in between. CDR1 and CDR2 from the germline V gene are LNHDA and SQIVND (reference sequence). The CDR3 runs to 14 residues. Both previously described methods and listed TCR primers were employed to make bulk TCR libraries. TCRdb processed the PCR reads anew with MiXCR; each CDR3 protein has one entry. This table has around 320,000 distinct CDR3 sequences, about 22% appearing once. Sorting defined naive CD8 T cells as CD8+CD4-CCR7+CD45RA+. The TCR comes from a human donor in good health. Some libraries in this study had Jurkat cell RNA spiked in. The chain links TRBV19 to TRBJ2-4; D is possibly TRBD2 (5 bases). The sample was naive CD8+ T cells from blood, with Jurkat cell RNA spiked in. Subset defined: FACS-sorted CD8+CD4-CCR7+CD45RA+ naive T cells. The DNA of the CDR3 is TGTGCCAGTAGTATCGGGCTAGGAGGAGACATTCAGTACTTC. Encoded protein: CASSIGLGGDIQYF. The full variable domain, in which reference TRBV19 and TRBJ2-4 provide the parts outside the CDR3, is DGGITQSPKYLFRKEGQNVTLSCEQNLNHDAMYWYRQDPGQGLRLIYYSQIVNDFQKGDIAEGYSVSREKKESFPLTVTSAQKNPTAFYLCASSIGLGGDIQYFGAGTRLSVL.